This T cell receptor (beta chain) came from a study of blood T cell repertoires in COVID-19. Overall study context: Both acute and convalescent COVID-19 samples were obtained from the United States, Italy and Spain. Sources were T cells, B-cell-depleted T cells, or PBMCs; the material itself was cDNA or gDNA.

The CDR3 is 18 amino acids. V shed 2 bases and J shed 4 bases, with 21 bases lying between them. Germline V CDR1 and CDR2: KGHSH, LQKENI. As processed by the authors: How many nucleated cells were present was estimated from reference gene primer amplification. Repertoires were generated with immunoSEQ multiplex PCR, while TCRdb's copy carries only in-frame clones and drops some. Clone size and V and J calls were adopted from that table, with D and trimming inferred from the DNA. Of some 240,000 clones listed, 75% to 90% were seen once; the top ten hold roughly an eighth. The TCR originated in an older woman with active or convalescent COVID-19. The sample comprised peripheral blood. The V and J genes are TRBV18 and TRBJ2-1, with a weak D call TRBD2 (6 bases). CDR3 in amino acids: CASSPKDPLAIGYNEQFF. The CDR3 nucleotides are TGTGCCAGCTCACCAAAGGACCCCCTAGCGATAGGGTACAATGAGCAGTTCTTC.